Listed below are T cell receptor beta chains from one sample, sequenced in a study of T cell responses to AZD1222 COVID-19 vaccine. This table comes from immunoSEQ multiplex PCR, and its TCRdb copy is limited to in-frame clones, with some not included. The data show approximately 130,000 clones, 80% to 95% seen once. Sequenced material: peripheral blood, taken on day 0 of AZD1222 vaccination. These receptors all come from an adult in good health. The CDR3 runs from the conserved cysteine through the conserved F or W. The D gene is left open where the match is weak. Clone size is given for some rows only: seen once, a few or many times, or a class if the clone is expanded.

j_call	d_call	v_call	clone_size	cdr3_nt	cdr3_aa
TRBJ2-3	TRBD1	TRBV7-9	NA	TGTGCCAGCAGGGGGACGGACAGGGCCTCCACAGATACGCAGTATTTT	CASRGTDRASTDTQYF
TRBJ2-3	TRBD2	TRBV4-1	NA	TGCGCCAGCAGCCCGGTAGGAGCGGGAGGCTCTGTTAGCACAGATACGCAGTATTTT	CASSPVGAGGSVSTDTQYF
TRBJ1-1	NA	TRBV7-8	NA	TGTGCCAGCAGTCACTTGATGAACACTGAAGCTTTCTTT	CASSHLMNTEAFF
TRBJ1-2	NA	TRBV9	NA	TGTGCCAGCAGCGTAGCTAGACAACCTAACTATGGCTACACCTTC	CASSVARQPNYGYTF
TRBJ2-7	TRBD2	TRBV6-5	NA	TGTGCCAGCATCATTAGCGGGAGGGTCTCCTACGAGCAGTACTTC	CASIISGRVSYEQYF
TRBJ2-3	NA	TRBV30	NA	TGTGCCTGGAGTGTGGGACCAGATACGCAGTATTTT	CAWSVGPDTQYF
TRBJ2-3	NA	TRBV9	NA	TGTGCCAGCAGCGTAGCTCACGATACGCAGTATTTT	CASSVAHDTQYF
TRBJ1-2	TRBD1	TRBV3-1/TRBV3-2	once	TGTGCCAGCAGCCAAGCCCTGACAGGGGGCTTCGGCTACACCTTC	CASSQALTGGFGYTF
TRBJ1-2	NA	TRBV30	once	TGTGCCTGGAGTGTAGGAGACTATGGCTACACCTTC	CAWSVGDYGYTF
TRBJ2-1	TRBD2	TRBV30	NA	TGTGCCTGGAGTGTCACACTAGCGGGAGGCAATGAGCAGTTCTTC	CAWSVTLAGGNEQFF
TRBJ2-1	NA	TRBV5-1	once	TGCGCCAGCAGCCGCACTATCTCCCTCAACAATGAGCAGTTCTTC	CASSRTISLNNEQFF
TRBJ1-1	TRBD1	TRBV7-2	NA	TGTGCCAGCAGCCCCCCGGGGACAGCCAACACTGAAGCTTTCTTT	CASSPPGTANTEAFF
TRBJ1-1	NA	TRBV5-4	once	TGTGCCAGCAGCTGGCAGACAGGAATGAACACTGAAGCTTTCTTT	CASSWQTGMNTEAFF
TRBJ2-1	NA	TRBV18	NA	TGTGCCAGCTCACCCCTCGCTAGCGTCTACAATGAGCAGTTCTTC	CASSPLASVYNEQFF
TRBJ2-5	NA	TRBV4-1	once	TGCGCCAGCAGCCAAGATAGCGCCAGCCCGGGAGAGACCCAGTACTTC	CASSQDSASPGETQYF
TRBJ1-1	NA	TRBV7-2	NA	TGTGCCAGCAGCTTAATGAAAACTATTCAGTCAGGGGCAAACACTGAAGCTTTCTTT	CASSLMKTIQSGANTEAFF